Listed below are T cell receptor beta chains from one sample, sequenced in a study of PD-1 blockade in mismatch repair-deficient tumors. Data came from immunoSEQ multiplex PCR; TCRdb stores just in-frame clones and leaves some out. The sample has 90,000 to 130,000 clones, around three quarters seen once. Sequences were derived from peripheral blood, sampled roughly 60 weeks after starting pembrolizumab. The receptors were gathered from an adult with mismatch repair-deficient cancer. The CDR3 runs from the conserved cysteine through the conserved F or W. The order of the fields is V gene, D gene, clone size, J gene, CDR3 protein, CDR3 DNA. D genes are given only for firm matches. Rows give clone size only sometimes, using once, few, many, or a class for an expanded clone.

v_call: TRBV7-2
d_call: -
clone_size: -
j_call: TRBJ1-2
cdr3_aa: CASSSFSEQHGYTF
cdr3_nt: TGTGCCAGCAGCTCGTTCTCTGAGCAACATGGCTACACCTTC

v_call: TRBV5-1
d_call: -
clone_size: once
j_call: TRBJ2-7
cdr3_aa: CASSWDGNYEQYF
cdr3_nt: TGCGCCAGCAGCTGGGACGGAAACTACGAGCAGTACTTC

v_call: TRBV6-1
d_call: TRBD1
clone_size: -
j_call: TRBJ2-3
cdr3_aa: CASSPGQGNTDTQYF
cdr3_nt: TGTGCCAGCAGTCCTGGACAGGGTAATACAGATACGCAGTATTTT

v_call: TRBV9
d_call: TRBD1
clone_size: -
j_call: TRBJ2-7
cdr3_aa: CASSEGQRSEQYF
cdr3_nt: TGTGCCAGCAGCGAGGGACAGCGGTCCGAGCAGTACTTC

v_call: TRBV7-9
d_call: -
clone_size: -
j_call: TRBJ2-7
cdr3_aa: CASSFWGTGLAKDYEQYF
cdr3_nt: TGTGCCAGCAGCTTTTGGGGGACAGGACTAGCGAAAGACTACGAGCAGTACTTC

v_call: TRBV27
d_call: -
clone_size: -
j_call: TRBJ1-2
cdr3_aa: CASSLIGGAEYGYTF
cdr3_nt: TGTGCCAGCAGTTTAATAGGAGGGGCCGAATATGGCTACACCTTC

v_call: TRBV18
d_call: -
clone_size: -
j_call: TRBJ1-1
cdr3_aa: CASFPTANTEAFF
cdr3_nt: TGTGCCAGCTTCCCGACAGCAAACACTGAAGCTTTCTTT

v_call: TRBV11-3
d_call: -
clone_size: -
j_call: TRBJ1-1
cdr3_aa: CASSLYMNTEAFF
cdr3_nt: TGTGCCAGCAGCCTTTATATGAACACTGAAGCTTTCTTT

v_call: TRBV5-1
d_call: -
clone_size: -
j_call: TRBJ2-1
cdr3_aa: CASSWGEWRESANEQFF
cdr3_nt: TGCGCCAGCAGCTGGGGTGAGTGGCGGGAATCAGCCAATGAGCAGTTCTTC

v_call: TRBV29-1
d_call: TRBD2
clone_size: -
j_call: TRBJ2-1
cdr3_aa: CSVTGLAGAVKNEQFF
cdr3_nt: TGCAGCGTTACGGGACTAGCGGGAGCTGTTAAAAATGAGCAGTTCTTC

v_call: TRBV5-1
d_call: -
clone_size: -
j_call: TRBJ2-3
cdr3_aa: CASSWATDTQYF
cdr3_nt: TGCGCCAGCAGCTGGGCCACAGATACGCAGTATTTT

v_call: TRBV12-5
d_call: -
clone_size: -
j_call: TRBJ2-7
cdr3_aa: CASGLTNLRPYEQYF
cdr3_nt: TGTGCTAGTGGTTTGACGAATCTAAGACCCTACGAGCAGTACTTC

v_call: TRBV27
d_call: TRBD2
clone_size: -
j_call: TRBJ2-1
cdr3_aa: CASSSPSLWGRAPNEQFF
cdr3_nt: TGTGCCAGCAGTTCACCTTCCCTCTGGGGGAGGGCCCCTAATGAGCAGTTCTTC

v_call: TRBV5-4
d_call: -
clone_size: few
j_call: TRBJ2-7
cdr3_aa: CASSNNSEKQYF
cdr3_nt: TGTGCCAGCAGCAACAACAGCGAGAAGCAGTACTTC

v_call: TRBV7-9
d_call: -
clone_size: few
j_call: TRBJ1-5
cdr3_aa: CASSLDHQPQHF
cdr3_nt: TGTGCCAGCAGCTTGGACCATCAGCCCCAGCATTTT

v_call: TRBV28
d_call: TRBD1
clone_size: -
j_call: TRBJ2-5
cdr3_aa: CASSVRDRFQETQYF
cdr3_nt: TGTGCCAGCAGTGTCCGGGACAGGTTCCAAGAGACCCAGTACTTC

v_call: TRBV6-4
d_call: -
clone_size: -
j_call: TRBJ1-1
cdr3_aa: CASSYQENTEAFF
cdr3_nt: TGTGCCAGCAGTTACCAGGAGAACACTGAAGCTTTCTTT

v_call: TRBV11-3
d_call: -
clone_size: -
j_call: TRBJ1-2
cdr3_aa: CASSLGGSGARFPHGYTF
cdr3_nt: TGTGCCAGCAGCTTAGGTGGGTCGGGGGCGCGCTTCCCTCATGGCTACACCTTC

v_call: TRBV30
d_call: -
clone_size: -
j_call: TRBJ2-5
cdr3_aa: CAWSLRGTETQYF
cdr3_nt: TGTGCCTGGAGTCTTCGGGGGACAGAGACCCAGTACTTC

v_call: TRBV19
d_call: -
clone_size: -
j_call: TRBJ1-5
cdr3_aa: CASSIGQWNQPQHF
cdr3_nt: TGTGCCAGTAGTATAGGACAGTGGAATCAGCCCCAGCATTTT

v_call: TRBV5-8
d_call: -
clone_size: -
j_call: TRBJ2-1
cdr3_aa: CASSLGSGGNEQFF
cdr3_nt: TGTGCCAGCAGCTTGGGGTCAGGGGGGAATGAGCAGTTCTTC

v_call: TRBV11-1
d_call: -
clone_size: -
j_call: TRBJ2-7
cdr3_aa: CASSLGFTEQYF
cdr3_nt: TGTGCCAGCAGCCTGGGATTTACCGAGCAGTACTTC

v_call: TRBV5-1
d_call: TRBD1
clone_size: -
j_call: TRBJ2-5
cdr3_aa: CASTLQMTGGEETQYF
cdr3_nt: TGCGCCAGCACTCTCCAAATGACAGGGGGCGAAGAGACCCAGTACTTC

v_call: TRBV29-1
d_call: -
clone_size: -
j_call: TRBJ2-5
cdr3_aa: CSVVYFGRETQYF
cdr3_nt: TGCAGCGTTGTCTACTTTGGGAGAGAGACCCAGTACTTC

v_call: TRBV29-1
d_call: -
clone_size: few
j_call: TRBJ2-3
cdr3_aa: CSAFPGDRSDTQYF
cdr3_nt: TGCAGCGCCTTTCCGGGGGATCGTTCAGATACGCAGTATTTT

v_call: TRBV9
d_call: TRBD1
clone_size: -
j_call: TRBJ2-3
cdr3_aa: CASSPGQGGGRAVADTQYF
cdr3_nt: TGTGCCAGCAGCCCGGGACAGGGCGGTGGGCGGGCGGTCGCAGATACGCAGTATTTT

v_call: TRBV7-8
d_call: -
clone_size: -
j_call: TRBJ2-1
cdr3_aa: CASSLAGGTYNEQFF
cdr3_nt: TGTGCCAGCAGCTTAGCTGGGGGGACCTACAATGAGCAGTTCTTC

v_call: TRBV5-4
d_call: -
clone_size: -
j_call: TRBJ2-2
cdr3_aa: CASSRNTGELFF
cdr3_nt: TGTGCCAGCAGCCGGAACACCGGGGAGCTGTTTTTT

v_call: TRBV5-1
d_call: TRBD1
clone_size: -
j_call: TRBJ2-5
cdr3_aa: CASSKTQGFAQETQYF
cdr3_nt: TGCGCCAGCAGCAAGACACAGGGGTTCGCCCAAGAGACCCAGTACTTC

v_call: TRBV5-1
d_call: -
clone_size: -
j_call: TRBJ2-7
cdr3_aa: CASSRDYFSYEQYF
cdr3_nt: TGCGCCAGCAGCCGTGACTATTTCTCCTACGAGCAGTACTTC

v_call: TRBV7-2
d_call: TRBD2
clone_size: -
j_call: TRBJ2-7
cdr3_aa: CASSSRTSGTYEQYF
cdr3_nt: TGTGCCAGCAGCTCAAGAACTAGCGGGACCTACGAGCAGTACTTC

v_call: TRBV5-6
d_call: TRBD1
clone_size: -
j_call: TRBJ2-7
cdr3_aa: CASSLYPGGYEQYF
cdr3_nt: TGTGCCAGCAGCTTATACCCAGGGGGCTACGAGCAGTACTTC

v_call: TRBV4-3
d_call: -
clone_size: once
j_call: TRBJ2-1
cdr3_aa: CASSQDRGSLSNEQFF
cdr3_nt: TGCGCCAGCAGCCAAGATAGAGGGAGTCTTTCCAATGAGCAGTTCTTC

v_call: TRBV6-4
d_call: -
clone_size: -
j_call: TRBJ2-7
cdr3_aa: CASSDAVTGSYEQYF
cdr3_nt: TGTGCCAGCAGTGACGCGGTTACGGGTTCCTACGAGCAGTACTTC

v_call: TRBV25-1
d_call: -
clone_size: -
j_call: TRBJ1-1
cdr3_aa: CASSATVNTEAFF
cdr3_nt: TGTGCCAGCAGTGCGACAGTGAACACTGAAGCTTTCTTT

v_call: TRBV27
d_call: TRBD1
clone_size: -
j_call: TRBJ2-7
cdr3_aa: CASSTRTGGNEQYF
cdr3_nt: TGTGCCAGCAGTACCCGGACAGGGGGCAACGAGCAGTACTTC

v_call: TRBV6-5
d_call: TRBD2
clone_size: -
j_call: TRBJ2-5
cdr3_aa: CASSRLAGEAVQYF
cdr3_nt: TGTGCCAGCAGCAGACTAGCGGGGGAGGCGGTTCAGTACTTC

v_call: TRBV4-1
d_call: -
clone_size: -
j_call: TRBJ2-5
cdr3_aa: CASSQWLQETQYF
cdr3_nt: TGCGCCAGCAGCCAATGGCTCCAAGAGACCCAGTACTTC

v_call: TRBV19
d_call: TRBD1
clone_size: -
j_call: TRBJ2-5
cdr3_aa: CASSPRTGGQETQYF
cdr3_nt: TGTGCCAGTAGTCCCCGGACAGGGGGACAAGAGACCCAGTACTTC

v_call: TRBV27
d_call: TRBD2
clone_size: -
j_call: TRBJ2-1
cdr3_aa: CASSLTSGTYNEQFF
cdr3_nt: TGTGCCAGCAGTTTGACTAGCGGGACCTACAATGAGCAGTTCTTC